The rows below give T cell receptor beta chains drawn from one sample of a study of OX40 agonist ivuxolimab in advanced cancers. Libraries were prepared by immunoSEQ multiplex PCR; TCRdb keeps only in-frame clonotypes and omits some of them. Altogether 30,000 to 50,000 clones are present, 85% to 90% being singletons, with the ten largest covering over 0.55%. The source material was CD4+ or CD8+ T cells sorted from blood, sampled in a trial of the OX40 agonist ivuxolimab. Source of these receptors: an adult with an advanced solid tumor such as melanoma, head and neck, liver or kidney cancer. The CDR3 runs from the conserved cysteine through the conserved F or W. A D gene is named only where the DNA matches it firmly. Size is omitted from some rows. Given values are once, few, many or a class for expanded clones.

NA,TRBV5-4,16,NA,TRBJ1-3,CASSSRNTASGNTIYF,TGTGCCAGCAGCTCGAGAAACACGGCCTCTGGAAACACCATATATTTT
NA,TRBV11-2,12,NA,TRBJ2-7,CASRRGGHEQYF,TGTGCCAGCCGACGGGGCGGACACGAGCAGTACTTC
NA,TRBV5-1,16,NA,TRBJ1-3,CASSLSVGNSGNTIYF,TGCGCCAGCAGCTTGTCTGTCGGAAACTCTGGAAACACCATATATTTT
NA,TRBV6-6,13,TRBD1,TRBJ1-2,CASSSGTDTGYTF,TGTGCCAGCAGCTCCGGGACAGACACTGGCTACACCTTC
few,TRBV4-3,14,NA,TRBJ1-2,CASSQTAGENGYTF,TGCGCCAGCAGCCAGACGGCAGGGGAGAATGGCTACACCTTC
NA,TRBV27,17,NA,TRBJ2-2,CASSLGVGHLNTGELFF,TGTGCCAGCAGTTTAGGTGTGGGGCACCTAAACACCGGGGAGCTGTTTTTT
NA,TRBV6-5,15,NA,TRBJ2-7,CASTPDSGGAFAQYF,TGTGCCAGCACCCCGGATAGTGGGGGGGCATTTGCGCAGTACTTC
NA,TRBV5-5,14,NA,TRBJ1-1,CASSLVVTNTEAFF,TGTGCCAGCAGCTTGGTGGTCACGAACACTGAAGCTTTCTTT
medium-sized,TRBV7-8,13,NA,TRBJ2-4,CASRGDSKNIQYF,TGTGCCAGCAGAGGAGACAGTAAAAACATTCAGTACTTC
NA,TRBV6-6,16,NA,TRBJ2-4,CASSFGGGLAKNIQYF,TGTGCCAGCAGTTTTGGGGGGGGCTTAGCCAAAAACATTCAGTACTTC
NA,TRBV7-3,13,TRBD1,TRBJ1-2,CASSLGQGDGYTF,TGTGCCAGCAGCTTGGGACAGGGCGATGGCTACACCTTC
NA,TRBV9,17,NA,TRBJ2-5,CASSTRTSGGPGETQYF,TGTGCCAGCAGCACCCGGACTAGTGGGGGCCCGGGGGAGACCCAGTACTTC
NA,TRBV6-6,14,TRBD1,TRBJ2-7,CASSSGQGAGEQYF,TGTGCCAGCAGTTCGGGACAGGGGGCCGGGGAGCAGTACTTC
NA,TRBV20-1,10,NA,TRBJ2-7,CSARYNEQYF,TGCAGTGCTAGATATAACGAGCAGTACTTC
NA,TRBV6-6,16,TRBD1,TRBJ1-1,CASSPRPGTGDPEAFF,TGTGCCAGCAGTCCACGTCCCGGGACAGGGGACCCTGAAGCTTTCTTT
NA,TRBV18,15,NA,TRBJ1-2,CASSAGDGQVEGYTF,TGTGCCAGCTCGGCCGGAGACGGGCAAGTGGAAGGCTACACCTTC
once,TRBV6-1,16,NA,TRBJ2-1,CASSGEWGAMLNEQFF,TGTGCCAGCAGTGGGGAGTGGGGGGCGATGTTAAATGAGCAGTTCTTC
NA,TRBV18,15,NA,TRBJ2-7,CASSPLDGPRIEQYF,TGTGCCAGCTCACCCCTGGACGGTCCTAGGATTGAGCAGTACTTC
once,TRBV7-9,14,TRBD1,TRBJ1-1,CASSPQGQRDEAFF,TGTGCCAGCAGCCCCCAGGGACAGCGTGACGAAGCTTTCTTT
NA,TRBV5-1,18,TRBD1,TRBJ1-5,CASSPEPDRGVGYQPQHF,TGCGCCAGCAGCCCGGAGCCGGACAGGGGAGTTGGGTATCAGCCCCAGCATTTT
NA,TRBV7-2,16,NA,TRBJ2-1,CASSYSGGLQYNEQFF,TGTGCCAGCAGCTATAGTGGGGGGCTACAATACAATGAGCAGTTCTTC
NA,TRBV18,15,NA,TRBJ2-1,CASSPPGTAYNEQFF,TGTGCCAGCTCACCCCCCGGGACGGCTTACAATGAGCAGTTCTTC
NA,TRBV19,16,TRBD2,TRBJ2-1,CASTPTSGGRYNEQFF,TGTGCCAGTACCCCGACTAGCGGGGGGCGTTACAATGAGCAGTTCTTC
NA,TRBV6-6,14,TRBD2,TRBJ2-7,CASSTAGGAGEQYF,TGTGCCAGCAGCACCGCGGGGGGCGCGGGCGAGCAGTACTTC
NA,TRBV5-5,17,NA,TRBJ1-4,CASSHLGRGRVNEKLFF,TGTGCCAGCAGCCACTTGGGCCGTGGCAGGGTTAATGAAAAACTGTTTTTT
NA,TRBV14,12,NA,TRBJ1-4,CASSLTTAKLFF,TGTGCCAGCAGCCTGACGACAGCAAAACTGTTTTTT
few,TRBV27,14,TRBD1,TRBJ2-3,CASSWDRDADTQYF,TGTGCCAGCAGTTGGGACAGGGACGCAGATACGCAGTATTTT
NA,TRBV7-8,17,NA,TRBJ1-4,CASSLSRWGIPNEKLFF,TGTGCCAGCAGCTTATCCCGGTGGGGTATCCCTAATGAAAAACTGTTTTTT
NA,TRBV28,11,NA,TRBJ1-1,CASRMNTEAFF,TGTGCCAGTAGGATGAACACTGAAGCTTTCTTT
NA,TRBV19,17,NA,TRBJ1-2,CASIQRASPPANYGYTF,TGTGCCAGTATCCAGAGGGCGAGCCCGCCTGCTAACTATGGCTACACCTTC
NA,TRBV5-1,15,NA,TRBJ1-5,CASSLRGAVEQPQHF,TGCGCCAGCAGCTTGCGGGGGGCGGTTGAACAGCCCCAGCATTTT
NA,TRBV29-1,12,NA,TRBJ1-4,CSGRDWGEKLFF,TGCAGCGGCCGGGATTGGGGAGAAAAACTGTTTTTT
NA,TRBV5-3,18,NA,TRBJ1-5,CARSRGVPWGYSNQPQHF,TGTGCCAGAAGCCGGGGGGTCCCCTGGGGTTATAGCAATCAGCCCCAGCATTTT
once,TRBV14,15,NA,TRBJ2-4,CASSPSTGALNIQYF,TGTGCCAGCAGCCCTAGTACCGGGGCGCTGAACATTCAGTACTTC
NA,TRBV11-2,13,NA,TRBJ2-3,CASSLGSPDTQYF,TGTGCCAGCAGCTTAGGCAGTCCCGATACGCAGTATTTT
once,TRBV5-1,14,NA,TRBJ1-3,CASSFSYSGNTIYF,TGCGCCAGCAGCTTCAGCTACTCTGGAAACACCATATATTTT
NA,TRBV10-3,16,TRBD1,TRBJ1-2,CAISASKQGFGDGYTF,TGTGCCATCAGTGCAAGCAAACAGGGGTTCGGGGATGGCTACACCTTC
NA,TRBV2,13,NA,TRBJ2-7,CASSVSRDNEQYF,TGTGCCAGCAGTGTATCCAGGGACAACGAGCAGTACTTC
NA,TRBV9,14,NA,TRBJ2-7,CASSVGRGSYEQYF,TGTGCCAGCAGCGTAGGAAGAGGCTCCTACGAGCAGTACTTC
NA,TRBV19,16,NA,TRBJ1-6,CASSSPRGLNNSPLHF,TGTGCCAGTAGTAGCCCTCGGGGCCTCAATAATTCACCCCTCCACTTT
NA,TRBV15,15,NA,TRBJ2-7,CATSRTDTYTYEQYF,TGTGCCACCAGCAGAACCGACACTTATACCTACGAGCAGTACTTC
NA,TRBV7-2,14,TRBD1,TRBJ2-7,CASSSQGQYYEQYF,TGTGCCAGCAGCTCGCAGGGACAGTACTACGAGCAGTACTTC
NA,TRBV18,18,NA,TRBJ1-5,CASSPIGPRLFSNQPQHF,TGTGCCAGCTCACCAATAGGACCGCGGCTTTTCAGCAATCAGCCCCAGCATTTT
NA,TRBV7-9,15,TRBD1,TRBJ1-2,CASSLDVGRGLGYTF,TGTGCCAGCAGCTTAGACGTGGGCAGGGGGCTTGGCTACACCTTC
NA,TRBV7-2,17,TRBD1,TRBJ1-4,CASSLAGQGGIDEKLFF,TGTGCCAGCAGCTTGGCGGGACAGGGCGGGATCGATGAAAAACTGTTTTTT
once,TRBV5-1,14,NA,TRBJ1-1,CASSLPGAGTEAFF,TGCGCCAGCAGCTTGCCAGGGGCGGGCACTGAAGCTTTCTTT
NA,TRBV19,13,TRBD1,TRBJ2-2,CATMTGHTGELFF,TGTGCCACTATGACAGGGCACACCGGGGAGCTGTTTTTT
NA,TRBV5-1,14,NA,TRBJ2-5,CASSSEGPQETQYF,TGCGCCAGCAGCTCCGAGGGTCCCCAAGAGACCCAGTACTTC
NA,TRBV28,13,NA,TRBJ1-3,CASSLEVWDTIYF,TGTGCCAGCAGTTTGGAGGTGTGGGACACCATATATTTT
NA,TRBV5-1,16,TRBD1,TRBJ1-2,CASSPRQGANSDGYTF,TGCGCCAGCAGCCCACGACAGGGGGCGAATTCCGATGGCTACACCTTC
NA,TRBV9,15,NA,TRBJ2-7,CASSVDAGDHYEQYF,TGTGCCAGCAGCGTAGATGCAGGGGACCACTACGAGCAGTACTTC
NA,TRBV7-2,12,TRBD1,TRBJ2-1,CASRDRGHEQFF,TGTGCCAGCAGGGACAGGGGCCATGAGCAGTTCTTC
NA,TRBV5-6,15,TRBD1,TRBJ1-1,CASSFDTGANTEAFF,TGTGCCAGCAGCTTCGATACAGGGGCTAACACTGAAGCTTTCTTT
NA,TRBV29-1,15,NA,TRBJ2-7,CSVAWTAAREYEQYF,TGCAGCGTTGCCTGGACCGCCGCGAGGGAGTACGAGCAGTACTTC